This T cell receptor (beta chain) derives from a study of blood T cell repertoires in COVID-19. Sequenced by immunoSEQ multiplex PCR; TCRdb stores in-frame clones only, minus some. The sample lists some 230,000 clones, 85% occurring once. The trim removed 2 bases at V and 8 bases at J, leaving 4 bases unmatched. The germline CDR1 and CDR2 sequences are MDHEN and SYDVKM. This CDR3 contains 14 residues. This receptor was taken from a man between 45 and 60 years old who had recovered from COVID-19. The genes are TRBV28 and TRBJ2-2; 8 nucleotides align to TRBD2. Sequenced input: peripheral blood. The CDR3: CASSLGTSVGELFF. CDR3 coding DNA: TGTGCCAGCAGTTTAGGGACTAGTGTTGGGGAGCTGTTTTTT. Using reference TRBV28 and TRBJ2-2 for the parts outside the CDR3, the full variable domain is DVKVTQSSRYLVKRTGEKVFLECVQDMDHENMFWYRQDPGLGLRLIYFSYDVKMKEKGDIPEGYSVSREKKERFSLILESASTNQTSMYLCASSLGTSVGELFFGEGSRLTVL.